The following is a T cell receptor (beta chain) sequence with its context. This specimen comes from a study of blood T cell repertoires in COVID-19. Study overall: The United States, Italy and Spain supplied acute and convalescent COVID-19 samples. Nucleic acid was either cDNA or gDNA, and it came from T cells, B-cell-depleted T cells, or PBMCs.

The Seattle patients joined while their infection was active and were tracked longitudinally afterward. CDR1 and CDR2 (germline): MNHEY, SVGAGI. The CDR3 covers 15 residues. The germline V and J ends were trimmed by 7 bases and 3 bases, with 16 bases remaining between them. In the study's own analysis: The authors estimated nucleated cell counts from reference gene primer amplification. Using immunoSEQ multiplex PCR, the repertoire was profiled, and TCRdb retains in-frame clones only, with some absent. V and J calls and clone size are given by that table; D and trimming were obtained from the DNA. This repertoire shows roughly 88,000 clones, around 85% found once; its top ten account for about a sixth.

The chain has TRBV6-5 and TRBJ2-4; a weak D match, TRBD2 (6 bases). The sample taken for sequencing was peripheral blood. This TCR derives from a woman aged 55 to 70 with COVID-19, enrolled during active disease. CDR3 amino acids: CASTSTTAGKNIQYF. CDR3 nucleotides: TGTGCCAGCACCTCTACGACAGCGGGCAAAAACATTCAGTACTTC.